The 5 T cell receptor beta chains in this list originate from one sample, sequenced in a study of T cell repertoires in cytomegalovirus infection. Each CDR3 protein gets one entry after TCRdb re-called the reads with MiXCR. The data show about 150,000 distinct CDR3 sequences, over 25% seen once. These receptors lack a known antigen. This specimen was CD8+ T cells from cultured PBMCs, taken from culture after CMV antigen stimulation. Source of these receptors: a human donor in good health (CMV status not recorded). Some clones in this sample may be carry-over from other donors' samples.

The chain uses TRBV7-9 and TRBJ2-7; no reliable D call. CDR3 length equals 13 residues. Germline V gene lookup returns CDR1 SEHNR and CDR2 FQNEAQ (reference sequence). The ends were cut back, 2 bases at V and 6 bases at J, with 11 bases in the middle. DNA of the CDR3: TGTGCCAGCAGCTTAATTCTTTCGGGCGAGCAGTACTTC. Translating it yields CASSLILSGEQYF.

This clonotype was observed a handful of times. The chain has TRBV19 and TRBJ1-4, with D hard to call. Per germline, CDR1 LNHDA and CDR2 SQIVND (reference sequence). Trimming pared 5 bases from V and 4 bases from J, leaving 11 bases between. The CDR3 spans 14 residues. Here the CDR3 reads CASSLADLNEKLFF. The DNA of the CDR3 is TGTGCCAGTAGTTTGGCAGATCTTAATGAAAAACTGTTTTTT.

CDR3 bases: TGTGCCAGCAACTCCGGGACAGGGTTTAGGGATGAGCAGTTCTTC. Its protein is CASNSGTGFRDEQFF. The genes are TRBV7-9 and TRBJ2-1; 9 bases are shared with TRBD1. Per the germline V gene, CDR1 is SEHNR and CDR2 is FQNEAQ (reference sequence). The trim removed 7 bases at V and 8 bases at J, leaving 12 bases unmatched. The CDR3 spans 15 residues.

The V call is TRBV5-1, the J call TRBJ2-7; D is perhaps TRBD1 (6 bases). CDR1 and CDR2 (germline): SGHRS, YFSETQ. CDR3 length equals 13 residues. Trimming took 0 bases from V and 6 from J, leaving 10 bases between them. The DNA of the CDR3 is TGCGCCAGCAGCTTGGGCCAGGGGTTCGAGCAGTACTTC. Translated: CASSLGQGFEQYF.

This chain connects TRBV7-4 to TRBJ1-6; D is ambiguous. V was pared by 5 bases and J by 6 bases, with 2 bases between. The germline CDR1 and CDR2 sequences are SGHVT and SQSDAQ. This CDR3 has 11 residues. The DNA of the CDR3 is TGTGCCAGCAGCCTTAATTCACCCCTCCACTTT. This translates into CASSLNSPLHF.